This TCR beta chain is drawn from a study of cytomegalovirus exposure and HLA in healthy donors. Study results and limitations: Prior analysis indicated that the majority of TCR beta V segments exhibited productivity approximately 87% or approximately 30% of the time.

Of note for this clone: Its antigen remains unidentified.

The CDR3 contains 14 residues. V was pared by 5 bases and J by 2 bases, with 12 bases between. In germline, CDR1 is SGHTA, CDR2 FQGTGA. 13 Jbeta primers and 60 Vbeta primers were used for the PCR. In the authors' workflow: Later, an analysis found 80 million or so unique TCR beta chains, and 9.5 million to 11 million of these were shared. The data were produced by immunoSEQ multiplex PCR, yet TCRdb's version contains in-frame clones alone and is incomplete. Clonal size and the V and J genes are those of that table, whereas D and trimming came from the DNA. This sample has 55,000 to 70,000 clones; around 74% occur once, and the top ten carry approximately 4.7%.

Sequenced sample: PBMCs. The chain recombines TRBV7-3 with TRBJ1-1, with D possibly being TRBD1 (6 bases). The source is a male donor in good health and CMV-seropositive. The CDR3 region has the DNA TGTGCCAGCAGCCCCGGGGGGCCTAACACTGAAGCTTTCTTT. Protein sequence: CASSPGGPNTEAFF.